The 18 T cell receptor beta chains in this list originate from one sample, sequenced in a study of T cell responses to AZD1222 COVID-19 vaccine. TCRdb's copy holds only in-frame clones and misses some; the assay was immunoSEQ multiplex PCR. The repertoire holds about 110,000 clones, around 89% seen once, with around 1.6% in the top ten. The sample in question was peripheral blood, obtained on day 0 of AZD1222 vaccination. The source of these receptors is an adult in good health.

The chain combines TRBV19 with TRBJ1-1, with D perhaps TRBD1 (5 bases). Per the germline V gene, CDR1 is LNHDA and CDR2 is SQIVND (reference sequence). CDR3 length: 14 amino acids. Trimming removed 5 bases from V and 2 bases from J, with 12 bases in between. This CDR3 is CASSYGARNTEAFF. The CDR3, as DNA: TGTGCCAGTAGTTACGGGGCCAGAAACACTGAAGCTTTCTTT.

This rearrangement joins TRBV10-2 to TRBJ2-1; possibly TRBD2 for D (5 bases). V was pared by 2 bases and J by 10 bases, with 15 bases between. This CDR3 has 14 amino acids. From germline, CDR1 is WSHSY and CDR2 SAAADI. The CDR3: CASSEATVSGEQFF. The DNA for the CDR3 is TGCGCCAGCAGTGAGGCCACCGTATCGGGGGAGCAGTTCTTC.

The CDR3 loop is CATSDPRGGSYNEQFF. The CDR3 nucleotides read TGTGCCACCAGTGACCCAAGGGGGGGCTCCTACAATGAGCAGTTCTTC. The chain uses TRBV24-1 and TRBJ2-1; TRBD2 is a possible D gene (7 bases). CDR1 and CDR2 (germline): KGHDR, SFDVKD. This CDR3 region has 16 residues. V dropped 4 bases and J dropped 0 bases, with 12 bases sitting between them.

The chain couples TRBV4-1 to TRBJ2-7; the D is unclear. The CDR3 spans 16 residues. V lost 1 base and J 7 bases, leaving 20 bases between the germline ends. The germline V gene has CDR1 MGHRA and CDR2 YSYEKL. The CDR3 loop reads CASSQGLDVWAGEQYF. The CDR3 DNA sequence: TGCGCCAGCAGCCAAGGCTTGGATGTGTGGGCAGGAGAGCAGTACTTC.

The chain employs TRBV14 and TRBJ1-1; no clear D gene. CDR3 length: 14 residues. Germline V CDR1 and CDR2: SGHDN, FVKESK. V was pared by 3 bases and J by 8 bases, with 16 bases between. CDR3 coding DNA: TGTGCCAGCAGCCACAGAGGGTCGGGAGTAGAAGCTTTCTTT. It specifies CASSHRGSGVEAFF.

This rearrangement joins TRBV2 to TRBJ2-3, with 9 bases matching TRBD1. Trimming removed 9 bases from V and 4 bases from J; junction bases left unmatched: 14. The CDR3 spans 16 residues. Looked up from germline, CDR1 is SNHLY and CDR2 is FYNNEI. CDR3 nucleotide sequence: TGTGCCAGTTTACAACAGGGGGCACTCCATCCAGATACGCAGTATTTT. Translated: CASLQQGALHPDTQYF.

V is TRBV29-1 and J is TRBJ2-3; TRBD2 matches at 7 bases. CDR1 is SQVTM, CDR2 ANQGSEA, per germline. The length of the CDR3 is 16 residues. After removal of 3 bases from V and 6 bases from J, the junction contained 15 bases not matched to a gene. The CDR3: CSVDPPMAGVTDTQYF. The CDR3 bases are TGCAGCGTTGACCCACCCATGGCGGGGGTCACCGATACGCAGTATTTT.

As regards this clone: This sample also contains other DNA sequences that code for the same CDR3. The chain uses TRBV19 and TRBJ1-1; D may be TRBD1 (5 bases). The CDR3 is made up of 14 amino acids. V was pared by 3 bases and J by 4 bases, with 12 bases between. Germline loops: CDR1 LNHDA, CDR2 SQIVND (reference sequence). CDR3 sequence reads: CASSIGRGGTEAFF. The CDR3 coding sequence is TGTGCCAGTAGTATCGGGCGCGGGGGCACTGAAGCTTTCTTT. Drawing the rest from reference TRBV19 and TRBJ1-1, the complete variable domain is DGGITQSPKYLFRKEGQNVTLSCEQNLNHDAMYWYRQDPGQGLRLIYYSQIVNDFQKGDIAEGYSVSREKKESFPLTVTSAQKNPTAFYLCASSIGRGGTEAFFGQGTRLTVV.

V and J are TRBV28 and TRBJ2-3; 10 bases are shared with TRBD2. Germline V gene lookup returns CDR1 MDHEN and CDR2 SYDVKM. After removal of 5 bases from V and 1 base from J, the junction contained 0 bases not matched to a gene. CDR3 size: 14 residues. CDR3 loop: CASSGLAGTDTQYF. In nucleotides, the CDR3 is TGTGCCAGCAGTGGACTAGCGGGCACAGATACGCAGTATTTT.

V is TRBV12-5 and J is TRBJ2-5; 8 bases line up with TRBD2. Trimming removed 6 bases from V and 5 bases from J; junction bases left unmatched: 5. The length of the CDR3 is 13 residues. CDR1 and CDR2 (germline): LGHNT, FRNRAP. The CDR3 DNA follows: TGTGCTAGTGGGAAGACTAGCGTGGAGACCCAGTACTTC. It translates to CASGKTSVETQYF.

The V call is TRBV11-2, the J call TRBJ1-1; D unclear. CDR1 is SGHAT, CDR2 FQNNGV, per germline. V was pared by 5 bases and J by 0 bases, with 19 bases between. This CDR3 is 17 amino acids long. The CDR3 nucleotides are TGTGCCAGCAGCCCATTGGGAGCCGCAGCGGTGAACACTGAAGCTTTCTTT. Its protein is CASSPLGAAAVNTEAFF.

CDR3 sequence: CASSEFSGHETQYF. CDR3 nucleotide sequence: TGTGCCAGCAGTGAATTTAGCGGGCACGAGACCCAGTACTTC. The V call is TRBV6-1, the J call TRBJ2-5, with 7 bases matching TRBD2. The V segment lost 2 bases and the J segment 5 bases; nucleotides outside the gene matches: 5. The CDR3 is made up of 14 amino acids. Germline V lookup: CDR1 MNHNS, CDR2 SASEGT.

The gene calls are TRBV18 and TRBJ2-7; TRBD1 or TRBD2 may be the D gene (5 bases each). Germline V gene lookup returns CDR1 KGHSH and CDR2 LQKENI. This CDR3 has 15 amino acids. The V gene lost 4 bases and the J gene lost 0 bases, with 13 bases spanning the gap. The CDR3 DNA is TGTGCCAGCTCACAAGGGACGTTCCTCTCCTACGAGCAGTACTTC. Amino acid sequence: CASSQGTFLSYEQYF. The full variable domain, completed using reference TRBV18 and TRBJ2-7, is NAGVMQNPRHLVRRRGQEARLRCSPMKGHSHVYWYRQLPEEGLKFMVYLQKENIIDESGMPKERFSAEFPKEGPSILRIQQVVRGDSAAYFCASSQGTFLSYEQYFGPGTRLTVT.

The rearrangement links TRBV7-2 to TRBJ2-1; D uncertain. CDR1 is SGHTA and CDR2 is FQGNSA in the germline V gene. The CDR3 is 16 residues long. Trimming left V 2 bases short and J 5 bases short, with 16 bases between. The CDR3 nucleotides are TGTGCCAGCAGCTTAATGGGCGGAAAAACGAACAATGAGCAGTTCTTC. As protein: CASSLMGGKTNNEQFF. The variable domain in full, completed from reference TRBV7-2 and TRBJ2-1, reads GAGVSQSPSNKVTEKGKDVELRCDPISGHTALYWYRQSLGQGLEFLIYFQGNSAPDKSGLPSDRFSAERTGGSVSTLTIQRTQQEDSAVYLCASSLMGGKTNNEQFFGPGTRLTVL.

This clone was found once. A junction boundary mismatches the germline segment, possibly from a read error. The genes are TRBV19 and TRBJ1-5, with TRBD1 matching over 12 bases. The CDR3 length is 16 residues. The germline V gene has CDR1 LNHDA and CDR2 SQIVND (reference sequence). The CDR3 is CASTTPGTGGNQPQHF. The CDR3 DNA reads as TGTGCCAGTACAACCCCCGGGACAGGGGGCAACCAGCCCCAGCATTTT. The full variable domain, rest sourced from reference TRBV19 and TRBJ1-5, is DGGITQSPKYLFRKEGQNVTLSCEQNLNHDAMYWYRQDPGQGLRLIYYSQIVNDFQKGDIAEGYSVSREKKESFPLTVTSAQKNPTAFYLCASTTPGTGGNQPQHFGDGTRLSIL.

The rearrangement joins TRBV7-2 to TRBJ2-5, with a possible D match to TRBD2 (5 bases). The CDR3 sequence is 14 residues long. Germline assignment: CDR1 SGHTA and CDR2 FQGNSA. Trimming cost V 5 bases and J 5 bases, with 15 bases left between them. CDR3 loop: CASSPEAPGETQYF. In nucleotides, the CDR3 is TGTGCCAGCAGCCCGGAGGCCCCTGGGGAGACCCAGTACTTC.

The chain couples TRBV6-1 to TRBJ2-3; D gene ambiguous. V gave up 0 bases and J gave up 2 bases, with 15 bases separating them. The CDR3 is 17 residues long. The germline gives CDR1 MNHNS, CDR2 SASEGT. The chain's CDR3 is CASSEAKGPETTDTQYF. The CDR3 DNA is TGTGCCAGCAGTGAAGCGAAAGGGCCCGAGACCACAGATACGCAGTATTTT.

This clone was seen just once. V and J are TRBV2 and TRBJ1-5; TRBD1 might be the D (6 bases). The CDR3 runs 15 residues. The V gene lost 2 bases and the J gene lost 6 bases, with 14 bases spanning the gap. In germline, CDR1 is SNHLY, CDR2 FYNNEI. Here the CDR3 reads CASSERRQDGQPQHF. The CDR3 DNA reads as TGTGCCAGCAGTGAAAGAAGACAGGATGGTCAGCCCCAGCATTTT.